Listed below are T cell receptor beta chains from one sample, sequenced in a study of shared T cell receptors in the human thymus. Data came from immunoSEQ multiplex PCR; TCRdb stores just in-frame clones and leaves some out. The sample has about 380,000 clones, 95% seen once. Sequences were obtained from thymocytes. The source is a human donor. The CDR3 runs from the conserved cysteine through the conserved F or W. D genes are given only for firm matches. Expanded clones are given a class, and other clones once, few, many or no size at all.

V gene	J gene	D gene	clone size	CDR3 protein	CDR3 DNA
TRBV5-4	TRBJ2-7	TRBD2	once	CASSLERGLYEQYF	TGTGCCAGCAGCTTGGAGCGGGGCCTCTACGAGCAGTACTTC
TRBV14	TRBJ2-7	TRBD1	once	CASSQDCRTGGYHEQYF	TGTGCCAGCAGCCAAGATTGCCGGACAGGGGGCTATCACGAGCAGTACTTC
TRBV10-3	TRBJ2-7	NA	NA	CAISEKVRGGYEQYF	TGTGCCATCAGTGAGAAGGTCCGGGGAGGCTACGAGCAGTACTTC
TRBV28	TRBJ1-4	NA	NA	CASSLVSYEKLFF	TGTGCCAGCAGTTTAGTGTCATATGAAAAACTGTTTTTT
TRBV18	TRBJ2-6	NA	once	CASSPGGANVLTF	TGTGCCAGCTCACCGGGTGGGGCCAACGTCCTGACTTTC
TRBV28	TRBJ2-7	NA	NA	CASSFAPPGRHYEQYF	TGTGCCAGCAGTTTCGCCCCTCCGGGCAGACACTACGAGCAGTACTTC
TRBV27	TRBJ2-5	NA	NA	CASSTHMGSWGETQYF	TGTGCCAGCAGTACCCACATGGGCAGTTGGGGGGAGACCCAGTACTTC
TRBV15	TRBJ2-5	TRBD2	NA	CATSREIGTRRGVQETQYF	TGTGCCACCAGCAGAGAAATTGGGACTAGACGTGGGGTACAAGAGACCCAGTACTTC
TRBV28	TRBJ2-2	TRBD1	NA	CASSLCTRDRGPLPSSTGELFF	TGTGCCAGCAGTTTATGCACCCGGGACAGGGGACCCCTGCCCTCCTCCACCGGGGAGCTGTTTTTT
TRBV5-5	TRBJ1-4	NA	NA	CASSYPGRRKLFF	TGTGCCAGCAGTTACCCGGGACGCCGAAAACTGTTTTTT
TRBV5-1	TRBJ1-5	NA	NA	CASSALGASNQPQHF	TGCGCCAGCAGCGCCCTGGGGGCTAGCAATCAGCCCCAGCATTTT
TRBV7-2	TRBJ1-1	NA	NA	CASSPRDRRPYMNTEAFF	TGTGCCAGCAGCCCCCGGGACCGGCGTCCCTACATGAACACTGAAGCTTTCTTT
TRBV27	TRBJ2-7	NA	NA	CASSSIPMTDSYEQYF	TGTGCCAGCAGTTCCATACCCATGACAGACTCCTACGAGCAGTACTTC
TRBV9	TRBJ1-2	NA	NA	CASSATAINYGYTF	TGTGCCAGCAGCGCGACAGCGATTAACTATGGCTACACCTTC
TRBV5-6	TRBJ1-2	TRBD1	once	CASSPPDRGNWGDYGYTF	TGTGCCAGCAGCCCGCCCGACAGGGGGAACTGGGGTGACTATGGCTACACCTTC
TRBV23-1	TRBJ2-1	NA	NA	CASNTAGQGTYNEQFF	TGCGCCAGCAATACCGCGGGGCAGGGGACCTACAATGAGCAGTTCTTC
TRBV27	TRBJ1-3	TRBD1	NA	CASRASATGQAPSGNTIYF	TGTGCCAGCAGGGCTAGCGCCACGGGACAGGCCCCCTCTGGAAACACCATATATTTT